This T cell receptor (beta chain) was identified during a study of OX40 agonist ivuxolimab in advanced cancers. Study in general: Partial responses were achieved by three patients, of whom one had hepatocellular carcinoma and two had cutaneous melanoma. Study outcomes and limitations: The study found that CD8+ T cells averaged more expanded clones than CD4+. Certain nonresponders likewise exhibited a low normalized T-cell clonal expansion.

Here immunoSEQ multiplex PCR was the method, and the copy in TCRdb shows in-frame clones only, minus some. This table has around 64,000 clones, approximately 88% appearing once. As to this clone: Its target is not known.

CDR1 and CDR2 from the germline V gene are MNHNY and SVGAGI (reference sequence). V shed 6 bases, J shed 2 bases, and the junction held 4 bases outside the gene matches. This CDR3 is built from 14 residues. The chain links TRBV6-6 to TRBJ1-2; the match to TRBD1 covers 9 bases. The sequences come from CD4+ or CD8+ T cells sorted from blood, collected in a trial of the OX40 agonist ivuxolimab. The TCR was taken from an adult with an advanced solid tumor such as melanoma, head and neck, liver or kidney cancer. The CDR3 nucleotides read TGTGCCAGCAGGAGGGACAGGGCAAACTATGGCTACACCTTC. It yields the protein CASRRDRANYGYTF.